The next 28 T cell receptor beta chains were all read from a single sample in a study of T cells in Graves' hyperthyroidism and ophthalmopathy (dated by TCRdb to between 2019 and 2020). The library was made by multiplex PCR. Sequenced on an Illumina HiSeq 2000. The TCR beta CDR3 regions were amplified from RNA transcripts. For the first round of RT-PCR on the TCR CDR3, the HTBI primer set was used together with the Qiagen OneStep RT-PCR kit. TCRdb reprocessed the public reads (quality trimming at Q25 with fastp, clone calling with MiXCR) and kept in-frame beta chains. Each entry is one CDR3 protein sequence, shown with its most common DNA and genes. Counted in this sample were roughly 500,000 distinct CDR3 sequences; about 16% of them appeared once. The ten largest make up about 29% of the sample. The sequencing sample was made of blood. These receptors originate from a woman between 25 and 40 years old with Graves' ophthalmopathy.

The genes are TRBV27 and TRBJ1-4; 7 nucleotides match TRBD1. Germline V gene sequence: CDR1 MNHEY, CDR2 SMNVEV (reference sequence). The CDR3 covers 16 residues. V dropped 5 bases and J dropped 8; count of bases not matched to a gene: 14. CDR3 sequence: CASSPGQNYRHEKLFF. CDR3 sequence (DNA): TGTGCCAGCAGTCCGGGACAGAACTACAGACACGAAAAACTGTTTTTT.

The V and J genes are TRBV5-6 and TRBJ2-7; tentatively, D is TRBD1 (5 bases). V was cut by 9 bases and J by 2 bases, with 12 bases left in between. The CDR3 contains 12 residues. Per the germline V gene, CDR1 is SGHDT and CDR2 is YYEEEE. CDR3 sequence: CATTDRAYEQYF. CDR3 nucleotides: TGTGCCACCACCGACAGAGCCTACGAGCAGTACTTC. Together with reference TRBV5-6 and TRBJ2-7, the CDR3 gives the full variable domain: DAGVTQSPTHLIKTRGQQVTLRCSPKSGHDTVSWYQQALGQGPQFIFQYYEEEERQRGNFPDRFSGHQFPNYSSELNVNALLLGDSALYLCATTDRAYEQYFGPGTRLTVT.

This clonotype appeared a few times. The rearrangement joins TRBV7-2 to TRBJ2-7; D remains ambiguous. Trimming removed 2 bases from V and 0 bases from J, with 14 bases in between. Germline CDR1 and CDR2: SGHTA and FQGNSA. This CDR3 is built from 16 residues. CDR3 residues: CASSLYWEDLSYEQYF. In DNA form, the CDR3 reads TGTGCCAGCAGCTTATATTGGGAAGATCTCTCCTACGAGCAGTACTTC.

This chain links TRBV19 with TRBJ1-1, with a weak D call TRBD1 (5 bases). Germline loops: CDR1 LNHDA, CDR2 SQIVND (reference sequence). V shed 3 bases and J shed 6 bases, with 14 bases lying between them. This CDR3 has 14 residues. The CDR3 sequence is CASSISPGVPEAFF. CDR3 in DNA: TGTGCCAGTAGTATCTCCCCGGGGGTCCCTGAAGCTTTCTTT.

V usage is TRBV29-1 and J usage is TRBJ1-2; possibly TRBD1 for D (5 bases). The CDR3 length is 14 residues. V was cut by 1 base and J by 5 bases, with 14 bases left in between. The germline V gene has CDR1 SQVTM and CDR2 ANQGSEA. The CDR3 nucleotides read TGCAGCGTTGAAGGGGGCGCGAGGGGATATGGCTACACCTTC. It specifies CSVEGGARGYGYTF.

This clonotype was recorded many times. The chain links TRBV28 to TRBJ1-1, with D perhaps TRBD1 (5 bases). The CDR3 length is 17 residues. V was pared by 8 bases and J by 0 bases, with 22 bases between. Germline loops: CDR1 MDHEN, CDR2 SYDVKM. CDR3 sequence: CASPPPGEAVVNTEAFF. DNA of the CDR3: TGTGCCAGCCCCCCCCCGGGGGAGGCAGTGGTGAACACTGAAGCTTTCTTT.

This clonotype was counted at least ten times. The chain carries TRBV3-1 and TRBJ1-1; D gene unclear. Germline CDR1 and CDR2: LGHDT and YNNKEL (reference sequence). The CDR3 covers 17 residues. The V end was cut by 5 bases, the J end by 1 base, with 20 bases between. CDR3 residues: CASSYLLDSAGNTEAFF. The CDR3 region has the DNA TGTGCCAGCAGCTACCTATTGGATTCAGCCGGGAACACTGAAGCTTTCTTT.

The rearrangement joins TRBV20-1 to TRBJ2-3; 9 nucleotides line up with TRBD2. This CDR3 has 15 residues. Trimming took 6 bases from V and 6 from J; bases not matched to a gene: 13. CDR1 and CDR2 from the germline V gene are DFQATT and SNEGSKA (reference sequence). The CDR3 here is CSAAQRREGPDTQYF. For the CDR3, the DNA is TGCAGTGCCGCACAACGGCGGGAGGGCCCCGATACGCAGTATTTT.

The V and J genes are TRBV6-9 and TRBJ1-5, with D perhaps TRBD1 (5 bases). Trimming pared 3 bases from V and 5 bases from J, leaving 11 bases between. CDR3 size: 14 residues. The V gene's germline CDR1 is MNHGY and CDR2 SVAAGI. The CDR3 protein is CASSYIQGDQPQHF. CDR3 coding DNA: TGTGCCAGCAGTTACATCCAGGGAGATCAGCCCCAGCATTTT.

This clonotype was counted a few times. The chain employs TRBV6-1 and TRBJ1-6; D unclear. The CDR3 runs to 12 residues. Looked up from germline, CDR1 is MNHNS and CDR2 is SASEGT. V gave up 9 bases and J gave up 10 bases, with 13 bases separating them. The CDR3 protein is CASRGIGSPLHF. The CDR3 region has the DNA TGTGCCAGTCGGGGAATCGGATCACCCCTCCACTTT.

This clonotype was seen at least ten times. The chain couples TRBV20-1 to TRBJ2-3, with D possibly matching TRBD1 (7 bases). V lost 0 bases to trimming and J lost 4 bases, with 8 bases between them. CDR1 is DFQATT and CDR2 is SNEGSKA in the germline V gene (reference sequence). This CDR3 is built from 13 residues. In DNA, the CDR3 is TGCAGTGCTAGAGACAGGGGGGCAGATACGCAGTATTTT. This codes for CSARDRGADTQYF.

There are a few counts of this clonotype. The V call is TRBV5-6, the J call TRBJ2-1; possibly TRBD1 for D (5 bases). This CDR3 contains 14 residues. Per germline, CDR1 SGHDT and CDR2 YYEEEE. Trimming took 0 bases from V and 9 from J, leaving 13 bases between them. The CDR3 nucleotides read TGTGCCAGCAGCTTGGGAAGGGGCGCTAGTGAGCAGTTCTTC. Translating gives CASSLGRGASEQFF.

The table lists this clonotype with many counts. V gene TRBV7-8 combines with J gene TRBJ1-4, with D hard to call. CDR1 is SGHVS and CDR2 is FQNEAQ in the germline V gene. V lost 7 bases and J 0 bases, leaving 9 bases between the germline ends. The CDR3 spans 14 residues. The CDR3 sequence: CASKRGPTNEKLFF. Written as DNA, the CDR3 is TGTGCCAGCAAACGGGGTCCAACTAATGAAAAACTGTTTTTT.

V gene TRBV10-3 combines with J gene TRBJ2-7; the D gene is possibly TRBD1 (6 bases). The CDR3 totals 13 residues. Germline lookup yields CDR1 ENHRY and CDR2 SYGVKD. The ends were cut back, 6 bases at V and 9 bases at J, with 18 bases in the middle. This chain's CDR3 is CAISVDRTGSQYF. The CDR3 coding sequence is TGTGCCATCAGCGTCGACAGGACTGGGTCGCAGTACTTC.

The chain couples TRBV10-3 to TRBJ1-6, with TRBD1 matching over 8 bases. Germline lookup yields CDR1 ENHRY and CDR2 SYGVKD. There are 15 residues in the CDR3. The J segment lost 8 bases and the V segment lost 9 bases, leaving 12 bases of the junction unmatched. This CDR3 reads CAITQEPTGDSPLHF. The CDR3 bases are TGTGCCATTACGCAAGAACCGACAGGGGATTCACCCCTCCACTTT.

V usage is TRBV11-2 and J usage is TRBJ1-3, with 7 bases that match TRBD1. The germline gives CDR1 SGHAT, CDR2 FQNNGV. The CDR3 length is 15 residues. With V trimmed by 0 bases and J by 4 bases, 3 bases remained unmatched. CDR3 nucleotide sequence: TGTGCCAGCAGCTTAGATCAGACAGGGGGAAACACCATATATTTT. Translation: CASSLDQTGGNTIYF.

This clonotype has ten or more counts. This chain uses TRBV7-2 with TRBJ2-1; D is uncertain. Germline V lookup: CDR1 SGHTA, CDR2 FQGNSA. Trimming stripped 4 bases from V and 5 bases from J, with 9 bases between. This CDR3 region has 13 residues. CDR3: CASSWVLHNEQFF. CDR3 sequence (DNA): TGTGCCAGCAGCTGGGTGTTACACAATGAGCAGTTCTTC.

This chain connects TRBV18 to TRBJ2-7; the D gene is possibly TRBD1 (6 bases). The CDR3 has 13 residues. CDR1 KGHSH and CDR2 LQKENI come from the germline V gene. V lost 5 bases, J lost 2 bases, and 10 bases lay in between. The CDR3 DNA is TGTGCCAGCTCAACCGGGACAACCTACGAGCAGTACTTC. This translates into CASSTGTTYEQYF.

The CDR3 DNA reads TGTGCCAGCAGCCCATGGACAGGGGGCGCCTATGGCTACACCTTC. It encodes CASSPWTGGAYGYTF. V is TRBV7-2 and J is TRBJ1-2; 11 bases map to TRBD1. Per the germline V gene, CDR1 is SGHTA and CDR2 is FQGNSA. The CDR3 spans 15 residues. Trimming removed 5 bases from V and 4 bases from J; junction bases left unmatched: 6.

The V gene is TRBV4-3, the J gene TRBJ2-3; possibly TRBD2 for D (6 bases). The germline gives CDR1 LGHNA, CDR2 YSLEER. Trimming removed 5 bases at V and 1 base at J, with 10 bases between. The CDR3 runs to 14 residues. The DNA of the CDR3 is TGCGCCAGCAGCGCTAGCGAGGGCACAGATACGCAGTATTTT. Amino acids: CASSASEGTDTQYF.

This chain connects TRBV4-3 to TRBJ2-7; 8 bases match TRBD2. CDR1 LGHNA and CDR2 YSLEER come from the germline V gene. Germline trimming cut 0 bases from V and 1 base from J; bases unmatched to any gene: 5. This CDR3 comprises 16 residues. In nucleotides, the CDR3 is TGCGCCAGCAGCCAAGACAGCGGGGGAGGATCCTACGAGCAGTACTTC. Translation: CASSQDSGGGSYEQYF.

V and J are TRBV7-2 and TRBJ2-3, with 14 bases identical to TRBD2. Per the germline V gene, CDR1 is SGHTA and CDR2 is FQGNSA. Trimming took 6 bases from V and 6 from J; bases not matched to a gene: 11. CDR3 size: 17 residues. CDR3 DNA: TGTGCCAGCAGGGGACTCGGGACTAGCGGGAGATTGGATACGCAGTATTTT. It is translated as CASRGLGTSGRLDTQYF.

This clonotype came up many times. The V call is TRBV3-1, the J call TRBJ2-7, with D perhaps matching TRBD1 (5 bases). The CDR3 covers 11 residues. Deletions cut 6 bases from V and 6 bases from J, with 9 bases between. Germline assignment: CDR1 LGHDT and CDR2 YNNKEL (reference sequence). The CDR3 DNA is TGTGCCAGCAGTCAAACAGGCGAGCAGTACTTC. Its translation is CASSQTGEQYF.

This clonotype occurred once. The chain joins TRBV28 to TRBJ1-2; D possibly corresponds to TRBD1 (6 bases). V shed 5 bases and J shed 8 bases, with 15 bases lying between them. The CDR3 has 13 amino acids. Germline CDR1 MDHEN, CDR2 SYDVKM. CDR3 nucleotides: TGTGCCAGCAGTCCCGGTTGGGGGGGCGGCTACACCTTC. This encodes CASSPGWGGGYTF.

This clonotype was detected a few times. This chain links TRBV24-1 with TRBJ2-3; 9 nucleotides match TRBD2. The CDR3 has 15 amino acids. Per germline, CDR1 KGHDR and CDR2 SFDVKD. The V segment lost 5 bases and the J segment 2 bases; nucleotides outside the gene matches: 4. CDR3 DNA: TGTGCCACCAGTGCGACTAGCGGCTTCACAGATACGCAGTATTTT. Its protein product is CATSATSGFTDTQYF.

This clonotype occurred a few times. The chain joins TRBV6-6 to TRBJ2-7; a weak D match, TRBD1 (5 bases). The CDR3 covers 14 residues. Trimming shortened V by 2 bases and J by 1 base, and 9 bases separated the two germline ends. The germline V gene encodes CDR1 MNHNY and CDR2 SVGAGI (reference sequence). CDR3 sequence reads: CASSYPQESYEQYF. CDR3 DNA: TGTGCCAGCAGTTACCCACAGGAATCCTACGAGCAGTACTTC.

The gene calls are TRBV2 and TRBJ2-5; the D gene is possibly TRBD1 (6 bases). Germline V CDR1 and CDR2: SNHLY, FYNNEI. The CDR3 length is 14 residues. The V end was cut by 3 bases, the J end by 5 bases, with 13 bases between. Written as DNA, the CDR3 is TGTGCCAGCAGTGAGGGTCGGCAGGGGGAGACCCAGTACTTC. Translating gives CASSEGRQGETQYF.

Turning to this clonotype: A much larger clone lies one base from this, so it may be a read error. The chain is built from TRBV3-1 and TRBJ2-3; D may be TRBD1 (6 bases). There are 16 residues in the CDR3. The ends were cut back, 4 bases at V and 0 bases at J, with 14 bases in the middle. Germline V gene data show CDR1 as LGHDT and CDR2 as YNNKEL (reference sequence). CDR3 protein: CASSRRGGPSTDTQYF. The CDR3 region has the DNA TGTGCCAGCAGCCGACGAGGGGGTCCTAGCACAGATACGCAGTATTTT.